The T cell receptor (beta chain) under discussion was sequenced for a study of blood T cell repertoires in COVID-19. Study background: Italy, Spain and the United States were the sources of the convalescent and acute COVID-19 samples.

In the original processing: Amplifying reference gene primers gave estimates of nucleated cell counts. Clones were sequenced by immunoSEQ multiplex PCR, and TCRdb holds only the in-frame ones, with some missing. Clone size and the V and J calls come from that table; the DNA yielded D and trimming. In the table there are 250,000 or so clones, 80% to 90% of which are singletons. This CDR3 region has 19 residues. V lost 4 bases and J lost 1; bases outside the gene matches: 18. From germline, CDR1 is SGHRS and CDR2 YFSETQ. Enrolled through a virtual design, the participants were between 18 and 89 years of age and came from 24 US areas.

This chain uses TRBV5-1 with TRBJ1-1, with 8 bases lining up with TRBD1. The sequence was collected from a man aged 50 or older who had been exposed to COVID-19. The sample was PBMCs or T cells enriched from blood (not recorded which). CDR3 residues: CASSRGQGGIMLKNTEAFF. The CDR3 DNA is TGCGCCAGCAGCAGAGGACAGGGAGGCATTATGTTGAAGAACACTGAAGCTTTCTTT. Looking up the rest from reference TRBV5-1 and TRBJ1-1 gives the full variable domain: KAGVTQTPRYLIKTRGQQVTLSCSPISGHRSVSWYQQTPGQGLQFLFEYFSETQRNKGNFPGRFSGRQFSNSRSEMNVSTLELGDSALYLCASSRGQGGIMLKNTEAFFGQGTRLTVV.